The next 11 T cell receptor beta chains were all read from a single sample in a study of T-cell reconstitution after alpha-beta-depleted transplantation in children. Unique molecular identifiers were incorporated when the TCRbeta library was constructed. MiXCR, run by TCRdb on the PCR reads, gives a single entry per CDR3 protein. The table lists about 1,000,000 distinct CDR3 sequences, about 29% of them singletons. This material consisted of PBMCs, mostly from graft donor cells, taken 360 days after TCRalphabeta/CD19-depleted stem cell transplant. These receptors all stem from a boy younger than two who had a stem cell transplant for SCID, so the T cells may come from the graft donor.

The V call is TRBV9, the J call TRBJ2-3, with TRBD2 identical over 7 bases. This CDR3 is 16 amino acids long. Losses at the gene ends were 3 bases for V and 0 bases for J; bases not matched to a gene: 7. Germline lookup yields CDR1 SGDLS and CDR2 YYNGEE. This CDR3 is CASSASSGPSTDTQYF. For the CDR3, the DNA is TGTGCCAGCAGCGCCTCTAGCGGACCCAGCACAGATACGCAGTATTTT. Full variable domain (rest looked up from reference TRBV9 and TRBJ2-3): DSGVTQTPKHLITATGQRVTLRCSPRSGDLSVYWYQQSLDQGLQFLIQYYNGEERAKGNILERFSAQQFPDLHSELNLSSLELGDSALYFCASSASSGPSTDTQYFGPGTRLTVL.

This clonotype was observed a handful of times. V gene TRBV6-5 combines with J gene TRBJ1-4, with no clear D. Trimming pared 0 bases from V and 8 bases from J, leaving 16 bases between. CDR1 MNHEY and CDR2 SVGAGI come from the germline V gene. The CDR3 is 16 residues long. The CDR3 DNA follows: TGTGCCAGCAGTTACTCGAAAGGACGGGGAGGAGAAAAACTGTTTTTT. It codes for CASSYSKGRGGEKLFF.

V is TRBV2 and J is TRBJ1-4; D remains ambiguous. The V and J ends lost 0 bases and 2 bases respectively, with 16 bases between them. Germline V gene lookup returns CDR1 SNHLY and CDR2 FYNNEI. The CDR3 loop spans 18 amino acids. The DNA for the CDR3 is TGTGCCAGCAGTGAAGCCCCCGCCCTAGGGCTTACTAATGAAAAACTGTTTTTT. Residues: CASSEAPALGLTNEKLFF.

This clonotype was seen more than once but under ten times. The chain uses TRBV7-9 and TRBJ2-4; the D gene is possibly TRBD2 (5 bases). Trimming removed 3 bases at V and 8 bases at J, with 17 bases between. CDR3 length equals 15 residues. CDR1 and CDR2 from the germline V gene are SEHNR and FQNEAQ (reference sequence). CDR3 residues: CASSFVGGTRDIQYF. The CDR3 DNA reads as TGTGCCAGCAGCTTCGTTGGAGGCACAAGGGACATTCAGTACTTC.

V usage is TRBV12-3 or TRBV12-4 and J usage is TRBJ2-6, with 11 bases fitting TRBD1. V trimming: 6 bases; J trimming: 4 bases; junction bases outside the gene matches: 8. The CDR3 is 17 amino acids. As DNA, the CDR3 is TGTGCCAGCAGGGCCTGGGACAGGGGGGCCGGGGCCAACGTCCTGACTTTC. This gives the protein CASRAWDRGAGANVLTF.

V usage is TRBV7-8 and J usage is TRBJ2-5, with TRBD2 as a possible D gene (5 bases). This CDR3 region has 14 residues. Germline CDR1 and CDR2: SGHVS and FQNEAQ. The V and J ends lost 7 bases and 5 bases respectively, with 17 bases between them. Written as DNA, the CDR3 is TGTGCCAGCAACCTTTGGGTCCCGGGGGAGACCCAGTACTTC. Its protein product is CASNLWVPGETQYF. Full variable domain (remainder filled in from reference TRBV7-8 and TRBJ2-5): GAGVSQSPRYKVAKRGQDVALRCDPISGHVSLFWYQQALGQGPEFLTYFQNEAQLDKSGLPSDRFFAERPEGSVSTLKIQRTQQEDSAVYLCASNLWVPGETQYFGPGTRLLVL.

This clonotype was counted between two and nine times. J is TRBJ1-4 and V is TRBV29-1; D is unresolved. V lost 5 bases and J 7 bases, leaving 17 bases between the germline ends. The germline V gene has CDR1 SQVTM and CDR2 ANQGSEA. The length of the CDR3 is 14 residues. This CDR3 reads CSVSGIQRGEKLFF. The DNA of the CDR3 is TGCAGCGTTAGTGGGATCCAGAGAGGTGAAAAACTGTTTTTT. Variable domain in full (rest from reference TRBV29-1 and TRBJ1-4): SAVISQKPSRDICQRGTSLTIQCQVDSQVTMMFWYRQQPGQSLTLIATANQGSEATYESGFVIDKFPISRPNLTFSTLTVSNMSPEDSSIYLCSVSGIQRGEKLFFGSGTQLSVL.

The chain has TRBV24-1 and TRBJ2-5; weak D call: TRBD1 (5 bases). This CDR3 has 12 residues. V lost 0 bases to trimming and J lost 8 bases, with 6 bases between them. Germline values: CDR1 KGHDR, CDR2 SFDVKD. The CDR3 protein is CATSDLRGTQYF. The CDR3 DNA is TGTGCCACCAGTGATTTGAGGGGAACCCAGTACTTC.

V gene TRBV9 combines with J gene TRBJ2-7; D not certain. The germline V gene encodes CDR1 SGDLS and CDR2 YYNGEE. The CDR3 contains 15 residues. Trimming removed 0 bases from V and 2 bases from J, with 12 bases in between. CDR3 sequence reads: CASSVEGSFPYEQYF. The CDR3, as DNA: TGTGCCAGCAGCGTAGAAGGCAGCTTTCCCTACGAGCAGTACTTC.

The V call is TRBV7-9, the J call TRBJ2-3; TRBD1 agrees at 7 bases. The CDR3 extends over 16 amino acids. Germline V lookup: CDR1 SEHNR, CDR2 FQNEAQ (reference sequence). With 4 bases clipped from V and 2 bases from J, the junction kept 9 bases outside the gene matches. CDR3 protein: CASSSDRDPPTDTQYF. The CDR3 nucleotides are TGTGCCAGCAGCTCCGACAGGGACCCACCCACAGATACGCAGTATTTT.

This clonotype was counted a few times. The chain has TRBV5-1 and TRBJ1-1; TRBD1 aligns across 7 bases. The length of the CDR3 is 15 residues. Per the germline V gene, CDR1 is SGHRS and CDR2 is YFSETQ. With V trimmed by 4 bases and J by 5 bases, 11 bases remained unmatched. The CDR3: CASSPRQGGGTEAFF. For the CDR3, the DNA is TGCGCCAGCAGCCCTAGACAGGGAGGCGGAACTGAAGCTTTCTTT. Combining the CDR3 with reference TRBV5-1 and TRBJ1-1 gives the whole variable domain KAGVTQTPRYLIKTRGQQVTLSCSPISGHRSVSWYQQTPGQGLQFLFEYFSETQRNKGNFPGRFSGRQFSNSRSEMNVSTLELGDSALYLCASSPRQGGGTEAFFGQGTRLTVV.